This T cell receptor (beta chain) came from a study of T-cell reconstitution after alpha-beta-depleted transplantation in children. Study observations and caveats: At the one-year point after transplant, T-cell counts and TCRbeta diversity were found to come mostly from T cells that had been newly produced.

Trimming left V 5 bases short and J 0 bases short, with 11 bases between. The CDR3 is 14 amino acids. Germline loops: CDR1 SQVTM, CDR2 ANQGSEA. As it was prepared, the TCRbeta library received unique molecular identifiers. Via MiXCR, TCRdb re-called the PCR reads, giving one row per CDR3 protein. The data contain 530,000 or so distinct CDR3 sequences, roughly 27% of them singletons. With respect to this clonotype: What it binds is unknown.

The chain is built from TRBV29-1 and TRBJ2-1; no reliable D call. The material was PBMCs, obtained before TCRalphabeta/CD19-depleted stem cell transplant. The TCR originated in a boy under two years old with Wiskott-Aldrich syndrome, due to receive a stem cell transplant. CDR3 bases: TGCAGCGTTTTGTCGATAGCCTCCTACAATGAGCAGTTCTTC. Amino acids: CSVLSIASYNEQFF.